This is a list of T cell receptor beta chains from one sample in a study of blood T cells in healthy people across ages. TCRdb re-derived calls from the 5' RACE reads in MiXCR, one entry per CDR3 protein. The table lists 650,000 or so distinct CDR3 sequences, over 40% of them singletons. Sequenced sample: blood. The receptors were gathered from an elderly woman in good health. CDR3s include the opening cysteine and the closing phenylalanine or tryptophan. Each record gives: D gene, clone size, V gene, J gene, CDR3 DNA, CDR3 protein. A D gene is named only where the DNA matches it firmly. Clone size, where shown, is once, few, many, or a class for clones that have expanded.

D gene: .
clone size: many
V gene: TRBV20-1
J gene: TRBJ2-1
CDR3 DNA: TGCAGTGCTGACCCAAACCGCAGGGACAATGAGCAGTTCTTC
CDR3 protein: CSADPNRRDNEQFF

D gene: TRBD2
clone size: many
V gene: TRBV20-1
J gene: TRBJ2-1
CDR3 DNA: TGCAGTGCTGTTAAACCTAGCGGGAGGCCTATAAGTGAGCAGTTCTTC
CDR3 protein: CSAVKPSGRPISEQFF

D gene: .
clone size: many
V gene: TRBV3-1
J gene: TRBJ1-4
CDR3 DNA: TGTGCCAGCAGCCAATTTCCACAGGGAGGCGAAAAACTGTTTTTT
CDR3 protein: CASSQFPQGGEKLFF

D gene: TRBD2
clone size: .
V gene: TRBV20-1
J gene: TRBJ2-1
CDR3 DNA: TGCAGTGCTCCGACTAGCGGGGAAACGGAGCAGTTCTTC
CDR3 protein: CSAPTSGETEQFF

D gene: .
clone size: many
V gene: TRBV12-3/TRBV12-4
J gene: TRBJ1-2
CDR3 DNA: TGTGCCAGCAGTGCCACAGGGCTCTCTGGCTACACCTTC
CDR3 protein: CASSATGLSGYTF

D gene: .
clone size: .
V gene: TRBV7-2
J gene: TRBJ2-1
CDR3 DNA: TGTGCCAGCAGCTCGGGGGGCCACGGTGAGCAGTTCTTC
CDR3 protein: CASSSGGHGEQFF

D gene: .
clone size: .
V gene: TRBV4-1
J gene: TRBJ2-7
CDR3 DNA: TGCGCCAGCAGCCTACTCGCTGGCGAGCAGTACTTC
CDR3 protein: CASSLLAGEQYF

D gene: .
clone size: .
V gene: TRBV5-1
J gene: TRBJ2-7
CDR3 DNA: TGTGCCAGCAGCGAGAGGATGGGCTTATACGAGCAGTACTTC
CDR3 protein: CASSERMGLYEQYF

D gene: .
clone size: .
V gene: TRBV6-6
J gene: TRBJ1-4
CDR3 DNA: TGTGCCAGCAGTAGCCTCGGGAGTCAAAAACTGTTTTTT
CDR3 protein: CASSSLGSQKLFF

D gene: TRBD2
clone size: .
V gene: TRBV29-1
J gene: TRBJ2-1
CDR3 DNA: TGCAGCGTTGGGACGGTCGGAGCGGGGACCTACAATGAGCAGTTCTTC
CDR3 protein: CSVGTVGAGTYNEQFF

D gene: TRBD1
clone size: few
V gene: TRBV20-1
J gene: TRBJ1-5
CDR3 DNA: TGCAGTGCTAGAGATGGAGGGGGCGAAAATCAGCCCCAGCATTTT
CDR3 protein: CSARDGGGENQPQHF

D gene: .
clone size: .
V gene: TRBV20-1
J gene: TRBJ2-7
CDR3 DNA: TGCAGTGCTAGACTGGATTCCTACGAGCAGTACTTC
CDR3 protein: CSARLDSYEQYF

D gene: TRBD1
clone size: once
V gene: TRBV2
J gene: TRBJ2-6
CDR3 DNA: TGTGCCACCGAAAGGGGGCCCGGGGCCAACGTCCTGACTTTC
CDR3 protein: CATERGPGANVLTF

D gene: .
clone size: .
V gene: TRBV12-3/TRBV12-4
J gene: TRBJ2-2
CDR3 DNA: TGTGCCAGCAATGAGGGGCGGACCGGGGAGCTGTTTTTT
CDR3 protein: CASNEGRTGELFF

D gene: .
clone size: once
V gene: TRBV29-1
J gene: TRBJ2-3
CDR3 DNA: TGCAGCGCAGGGACACGGGAATTAGGTACGCAGTATTTT
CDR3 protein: CSAGTRELGTQYF

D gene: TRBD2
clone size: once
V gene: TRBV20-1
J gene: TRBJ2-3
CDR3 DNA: TGCAGTGCCACTTCGCCTAGCGGGGGGCCAGATACGCAGTATTTT
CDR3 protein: CSATSPSGGPDTQYF

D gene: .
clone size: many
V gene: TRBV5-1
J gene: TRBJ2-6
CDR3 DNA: TGCGCCAGCAGCTTGACCAGGACAGAGGCGCTCGGGGCCAACGTCCTGACTTTC
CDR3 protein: CASSLTRTEALGANVLTF

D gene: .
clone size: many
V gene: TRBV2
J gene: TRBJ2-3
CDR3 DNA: TGTGCCAGCAGCCAGGGTCGCACAGATACGCAGTATTTT
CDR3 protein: CASSQGRTDTQYF

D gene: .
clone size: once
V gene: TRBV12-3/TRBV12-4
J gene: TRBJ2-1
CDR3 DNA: TGTGCCACCCGATCTTACAATGAGCAGTTCTTC
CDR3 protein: CATRSYNEQFF

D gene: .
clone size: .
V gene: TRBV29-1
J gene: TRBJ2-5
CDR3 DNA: TGCAGCGGGCGGACAGCGGAGACCCAGTACTTC
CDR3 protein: CSGRTAETQYF

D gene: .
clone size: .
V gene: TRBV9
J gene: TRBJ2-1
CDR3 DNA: TGTGCCAGCAGCACACGACAGAGCAATGAGCAGTTCTTC
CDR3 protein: CASSTRQSNEQFF

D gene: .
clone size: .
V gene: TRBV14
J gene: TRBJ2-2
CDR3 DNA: TGTGCCAGCAGCCACGAGAGCCCGACAGCTGAGGAATTTGTATCGGCCGGGGAGCTGTTTTTT
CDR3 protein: CASSHESPTAEEFVSAGELFF

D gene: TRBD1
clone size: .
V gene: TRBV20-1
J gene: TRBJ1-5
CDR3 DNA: TGCAGTGCTCAGGGGGACGAGGTGGAGCCCCAGCATTTT
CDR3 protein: CSAQGDEVEPQHF

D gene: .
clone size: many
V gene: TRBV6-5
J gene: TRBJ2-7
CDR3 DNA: TGTGCCAGCAGGCCAGGGTACTCCGGCTCCTACGAGCAGTACTTC
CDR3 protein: CASRPGYSGSYEQYF

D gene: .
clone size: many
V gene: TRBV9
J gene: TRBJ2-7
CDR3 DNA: TGTGCCAGCAGCGTAGACCCAACAGTGTACGAGCAGTACTTC
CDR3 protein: CASSVDPTVYEQYF

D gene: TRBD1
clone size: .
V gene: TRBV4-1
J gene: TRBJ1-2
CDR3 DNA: TGCGCCAGCAGCAGGCCCGGGACAGGGTTTGGCTACACCTTC
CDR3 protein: CASSRPGTGFGYTF

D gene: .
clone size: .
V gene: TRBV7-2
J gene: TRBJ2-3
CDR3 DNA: TGTGCCAGCAGGACCACTAGTTCCGATACGCAGTATTTT
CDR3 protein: CASRTTSSDTQYF

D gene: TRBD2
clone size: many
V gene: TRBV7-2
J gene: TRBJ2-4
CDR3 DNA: TGTGCCAGCAGCGGGGTAGGGACTAGCGGAGCCCTAGCCAAAAACATTCAGTACTTC
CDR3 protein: CASSGVGTSGALAKNIQYF

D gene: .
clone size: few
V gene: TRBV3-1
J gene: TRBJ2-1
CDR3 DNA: TGTGCCAGCAGCCAAGTGACCTACAATGAGCAGTTCTTC
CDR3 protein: CASSQVTYNEQFF

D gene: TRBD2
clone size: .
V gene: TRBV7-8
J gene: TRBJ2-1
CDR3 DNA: TGTGCCAGCAGCCCCTCTATGGGGCGGGGGGCCCAAAAATCCTACAATGAGCAGTTCTTC
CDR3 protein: CASSPSMGRGAQKSYNEQFF

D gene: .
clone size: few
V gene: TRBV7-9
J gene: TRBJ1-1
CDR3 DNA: TGTGCCAGCTTTGCAGTGATGAACACTGAAGCTTTCTTT
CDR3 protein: CASFAVMNTEAFF

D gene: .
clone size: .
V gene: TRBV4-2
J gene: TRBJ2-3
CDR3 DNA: TGTGCCAGCAGCCAAGAAGGCGTACCACGGGATACGCAGTATTTT
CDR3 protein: CASSQEGVPRDTQYF

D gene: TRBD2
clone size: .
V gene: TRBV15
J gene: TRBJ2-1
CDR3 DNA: TGTGCCACCAGCAGGACTAGCGGATCCTACAATGAGCAGTTCTTC
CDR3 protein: CATSRTSGSYNEQFF

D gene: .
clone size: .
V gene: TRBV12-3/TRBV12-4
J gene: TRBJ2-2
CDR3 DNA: TGTGCCAGCACCCGCTTTGGGGACACCGGGGAGCTGTTTTTT
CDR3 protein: CASTRFGDTGELFF

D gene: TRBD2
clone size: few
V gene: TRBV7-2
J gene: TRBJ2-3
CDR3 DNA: TGTGCCAGCAGCTTAGTTGTGCGACTAGCGGGATACACAGATACGCAGTATTTT
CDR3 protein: CASSLVVRLAGYTDTQYF

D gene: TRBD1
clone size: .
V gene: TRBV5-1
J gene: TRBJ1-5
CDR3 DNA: TGCGCCAGCAGCCCGGGGACAGCCTTTAGCAATCAGCCCCAGCATTTT
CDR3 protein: CASSPGTAFSNQPQHF

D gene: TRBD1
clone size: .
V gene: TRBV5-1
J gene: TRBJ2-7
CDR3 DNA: TGCGCCAGCAGCTTACGGGACAGGGGCCACGAGCAGTACTTC
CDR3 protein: CASSLRDRGHEQYF

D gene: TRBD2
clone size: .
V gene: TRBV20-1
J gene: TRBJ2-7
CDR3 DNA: TGCAGTGCCCCTCCTAGCGGGGGGGCCAGAGAGCCCCAGTACTTC
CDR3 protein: CSAPPSGGAREPQYF

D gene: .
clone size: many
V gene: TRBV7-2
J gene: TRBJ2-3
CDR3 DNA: TGTGCCAGCAGCCCTCCGGGACTCCGCACAGATACGCAGTATTTT
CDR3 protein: CASSPPGLRTDTQYF

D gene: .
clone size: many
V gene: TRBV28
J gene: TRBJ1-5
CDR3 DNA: TGTGCCAGCACCCTCACGGGAGGCAATCAGCCCCAGCATTTT
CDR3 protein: CASTLTGGNQPQHF

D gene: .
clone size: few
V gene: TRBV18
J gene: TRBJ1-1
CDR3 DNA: TGTGCCAGCTCACCAAGGAGTTACATGGACACTGAAGCTTTCTTT
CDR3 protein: CASSPRSYMDTEAFF

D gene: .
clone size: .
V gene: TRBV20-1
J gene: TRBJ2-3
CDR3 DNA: TGCAGTGCTAAACGGTCGTTCCTTAGCATAGATACGCAGTATTTT
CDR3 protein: CSAKRSFLSIDTQYF

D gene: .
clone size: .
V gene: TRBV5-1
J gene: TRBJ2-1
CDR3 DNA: TGCGCCAGCAGAGAGGGCGGCGGGCGGAGCCGCTACAATGAGCAGTTCTTC
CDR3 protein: CASREGGGRSRYNEQFF

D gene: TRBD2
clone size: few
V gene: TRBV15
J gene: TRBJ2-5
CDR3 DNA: TGTGCCACCAGCAGAGATCTGGCGGGAGTAGAGACCCAGTACTTC
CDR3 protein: CATSRDLAGVETQYF

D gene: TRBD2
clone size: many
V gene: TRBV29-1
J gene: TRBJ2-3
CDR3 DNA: TGCAGCGTTGAACTAGCGGGGACCTATACGCAGTATTTT
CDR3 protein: CSVELAGTYTQYF

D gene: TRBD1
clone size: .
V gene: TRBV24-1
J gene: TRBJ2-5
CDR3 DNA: TGTGCCACCAGTGACCCCGACAGGGGGGGTAAAGAGACCCAGTACTTC
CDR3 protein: CATSDPDRGGKETQYF

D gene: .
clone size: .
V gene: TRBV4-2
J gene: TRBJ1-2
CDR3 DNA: TGTGCCAGCAGCCAAGATTGGGGAATCTATGGCTACACCTTC
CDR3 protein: CASSQDWGIYGYTF

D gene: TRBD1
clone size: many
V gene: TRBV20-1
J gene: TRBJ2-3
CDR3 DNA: TGCAGTGCTGGGGACAGGATCAATACGCAGTATTTT
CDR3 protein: CSAGDRINTQYF

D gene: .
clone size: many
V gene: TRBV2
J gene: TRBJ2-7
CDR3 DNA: TGTGCCAGCAGCCCCGACCGGGGCGACGAGCAGTACTTC
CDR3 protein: CASSPDRGDEQYF

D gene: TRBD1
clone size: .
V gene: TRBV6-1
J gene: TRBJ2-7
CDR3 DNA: TGTGCCAGCAGCGACGGGACAGGGGGGTCCTACGAGCAGTACTTC
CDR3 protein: CASSDGTGGSYEQYF

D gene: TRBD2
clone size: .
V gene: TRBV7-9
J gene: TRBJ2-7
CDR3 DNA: TGTGCCAGCTTACGGACTAGCCGGCTCCACGAGCAGTACTTC
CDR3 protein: CASLRTSRLHEQYF

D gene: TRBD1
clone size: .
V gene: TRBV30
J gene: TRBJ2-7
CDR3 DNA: TGTGCCTGGGAGACAGGGAGCTCCTACGAGCAGTACTTC
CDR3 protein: CAWETGSSYEQYF

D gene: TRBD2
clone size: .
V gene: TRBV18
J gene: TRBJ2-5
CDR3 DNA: TGTGCCAGCTCACCTCCGGGACTAGCGCTAGAGACCCAGTACTTC
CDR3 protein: CASSPPGLALETQYF

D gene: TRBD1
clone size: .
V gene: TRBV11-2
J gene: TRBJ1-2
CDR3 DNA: TGTGCCAGCAGCGATCGACAGGGGAGTCTCTATGGCTACACCTTC
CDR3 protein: CASSDRQGSLYGYTF

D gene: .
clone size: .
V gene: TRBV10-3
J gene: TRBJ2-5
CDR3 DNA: TGTGCCATCAGTGAGGCGGTCGGGGTCCGAGAGACCCAGTACTTC
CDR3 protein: CAISEAVGVRETQYF

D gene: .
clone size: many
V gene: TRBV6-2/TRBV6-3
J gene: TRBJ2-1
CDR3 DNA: TGTGCCAGCAGAATTCGCGGCTTCAGCTCCTACAATGAGCAGTTCTTC
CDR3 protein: CASRIRGFSSYNEQFF